This entry lists 21 T cell receptor beta chains sequenced from one sample in a study of shared clonotypes between healthy human individuals. The protocol was immunoSEQ multiplex PCR, while the TCRdb copy is restricted to in-frame clones and leaves out a portion. The profile shows 2,500,000 or so clones, around nine tenths of them singletons. The sample was naive CD4+ T cells sorted from blood. Subset noted: CD45RA+ positively selected. These receptors were collected from a man aged 18 to 30 in good health.

This chain links TRBV19 with TRBJ1-4; no clear D. Trimming stripped 5 bases from V and 7 bases from J, with 8 bases between. The CDR3 totals 12 residues. Germline V gene sequence: CDR1 LNHDA, CDR2 SQIVND (reference sequence). The CDR3 sequence: CASSEAGEKLFF. CDR3 coding DNA: TGTGCCAGTAGTGAGGCTGGTGAAAAACTGTTTTTT.

The V gene is TRBV27, the J gene TRBJ1-5, with 7 bases lining up with TRBD1. The V segment lost 1 base and the J segment 0 bases; nucleotides outside the gene matches: 18. This CDR3 spans 21 amino acids. Germline CDR1 and CDR2: MNHEY and SMNVEV (reference sequence). CDR3 sequence (DNA): TGTGCCAGCAGTTTATTGAGTTTAGGGACAGAACCCCGTTATAGCAATCAGCCCCAGCATTTT. It encodes CASSLLSLGTEPRYSNQPQHF.

The V call is TRBV5-1, the J call TRBJ1-4, with TRBD1 identical over 7 bases. V lost 0 bases to trimming and J lost 8 bases; unmatched junction nucleotides: 1. This CDR3 spans 13 amino acids. Germline V gene sequence: CDR1 SGHRS, CDR2 YFSETQ. The CDR3 protein is CASSLADREKLFF. The DNA of the CDR3 is TGCGCCAGCAGCTTGGCGGACAGGGAAAAACTGTTTTTT.

The chain carries TRBV7-9 and TRBJ2-5; tentative D call: TRBD2 (5 bases). The DNA end is more similar to TRBJ2-7, so the J call may be wrong. CDR1 is SEHNR and CDR2 is FQNEAQ in the germline V gene (reference sequence). The CDR3 loop spans 15 amino acids. The CDR3 DNA follows: TGTGCCAGCAGCTTAGCGAAGGGTCCTGAGGGCGAGCAGTACTTC. Its translation: CASSLAKGPEGEQYF.

The V call is TRBV9, the J call TRBJ2-5; 7 positions match TRBD2. Germline V gene sequence: CDR1 SGDLS, CDR2 YYNGEE. Trimming took 3 bases from V and 2 from J; bases not matched to a gene: 7. This CDR3 has 15 residues. Here the CDR3 DNA reads TGTGCCAGCAGCGCCGGGGGAGGGCGGCAAGAGACCCAGTACTTC. It codes for CASSAGGGRQETQYF.

The rearrangement uses TRBV2 and TRBJ1-1, with TRBD1 matching 7 bases. CDR3 size: 13 residues. V was clipped by 4 bases and J by 11 bases; unmatched bases: 10. CDR1 is SNHLY and CDR2 is FYNNEI in the germline V gene. DNA for the CDR3: TGTGCCAGCAGTGGAGACAGGGCTACGAAGGCTTTCTTT. Its translation is CASSGDRATKAFF.

The rearrangement uses TRBV29-1 and TRBJ2-7, with D possibly being TRBD2 (6 bases). The CDR3 spans 11 residues. V was clipped by 4 bases and J by 10 bases, with 14 bases between them. The germline CDR1 and CDR2 sequences are SQVTM and ANQGSEA. Here the CDR3 reads CSVGRGLEQYF. CDR3 bases: TGCAGCGTTGGCCGGGGGTTAGAACAGTACTTC.

The chain links TRBV15 to TRBJ2-1; 11 bases line up with TRBD2. The CDR3 is 16 residues long. The J segment lost 9 bases and the V segment lost 0 bases, leaving 7 bases of the junction unmatched. CDR1 LNHNV and CDR2 YYDKDF come from the germline V gene (reference sequence). The CDR3: CATSRDRASGGLEQFF. CDR3 nucleotide sequence: TGTGCCACCAGCAGAGATCGGGCTAGCGGGGGGCTTGAGCAGTTCTTC. The whole variable domain, filled in from reference TRBV15 and TRBJ2-1, reads DAMVIQNPRYQVTQFGKPVTLSCSQTLNHNVMYWYQQKSSQAPKLLFHYYDKDFNNEADTPDNFQSRRPNTSFCFLDIRSPGLGDTAMYLCATSRDRASGGLEQFFGPGTRLTVL.

V is TRBV7-9 and J is TRBJ1-2; 8 nucleotides line up with TRBD1. J was trimmed by 3 bases and V by 1 base; bases with no gene match: 10. Per the germline V gene, CDR1 is SEHNR and CDR2 is FQNEAQ (reference sequence). CDR3 size: 17 residues. Here the CDR3 reads CASSLDLRQGLDYGYTF. CDR3 nucleotides: TGTGCCAGCAGCTTAGACCTTCGACAGGGGCTTGACTATGGCTACACCTTC.

This clone was observed once. V and J are TRBV5-4 and TRBJ2-3, with TRBD2 matching 7 bases. The CDR3 covers 14 residues. The germline V gene has CDR1 SGHNT and CDR2 YYREEE (reference sequence). With 4 bases clipped from V and 3 bases from J, the junction kept 5 bases outside the gene matches. As DNA, the CDR3 is TGTGCCAGCAGCGGTGGACTAGGTACAGATACGCAGTATTTT. This gives the protein CASSGGLGTDTQYF.

This clone has just a few counts. This sequence joins TRBV11-2 and TRBJ2-1; 10 nucleotides align to TRBD2. The CDR3 totals 17 residues. V trimming: 3 bases; J trimming: 4 bases; junction bases outside the gene matches: 9. The germline V gene has CDR1 SGHAT and CDR2 FQNNGV. The CDR3 loop reads CASSLMPGTSAYNEQFF. CDR3 nucleotides: TGTGCCAGCAGCTTGATGCCCGGGACTAGCGCTTACAATGAGCAGTTCTTC.

This chain connects TRBV5-1 to TRBJ1-6, with TRBD1 matching 8 bases. The J segment lost 7 bases and the V segment lost 4 bases, leaving 10 bases of the junction unmatched. In germline, CDR1 is SGHRS, CDR2 YFSETQ. CDR3 size: 16 residues. The CDR3 DNA reads as TGCGCCAGCAGCGTCGCCGGGACAGGAGTAAATTCACCCCTCCACTTT. Residues: CASSVAGTGVNSPLHF.

This sequence joins TRBV28 and TRBJ2-3, with 7 bases aligning to TRBD2. With V trimmed by 4 bases and J by 10 bases, 8 bases remained unmatched. The germline V gene encodes CDR1 MDHEN and CDR2 SYDVKM. This CDR3 contains 13 residues. CDR3 sequence reads: CASSSTQGGAQYF. DNA of the CDR3: TGTGCCAGCAGTTCCACCCAGGGAGGGGCGCAGTATTTT.

The chain is built from TRBV29-1 and TRBJ2-6; no clear D. The CDR3 runs to 13 residues. Per the germline V gene, CDR1 is SQVTM and CDR2 is ANQGSEA. V gave up 7 bases and J gave up 4 bases, with 11 bases separating them. Here the CDR3 DNA reads TGCAGCGCCCTGACGGCCGGGGCCAACGTCCTGACTTTC. It translates to CSALTAGANVLTF.

This chain links TRBV6-1 with TRBJ1-1, with D possibly being TRBD1 (5 bases). This CDR3 spans 15 amino acids. Germline loops: CDR1 MNHNS, CDR2 SASEGT. V was pared by 2 bases and J by 11 bases, with 21 bases between. Here the CDR3 reads CASSEREAGRAGAFF. As DNA, the CDR3 is TGTGCCAGCAGTGAACGGGAGGCGGGACGGGCAGGTGCTTTCTTT.

The chain employs TRBV5-1 and TRBJ2-5, with D possibly TRBD1 on 6 matching bases. Germline lookup yields CDR1 SGHRS and CDR2 YFSETQ. Trimming cost V 4 bases and J 4 bases, with 11 bases left between them. This CDR3 has 13 amino acids. CDR3 DNA: TGCGCCAGCAGCGTCTCAGGGGTAGAGACCCAGTACTTC. It translates to CASSVSGVETQYF.

The V gene is TRBV6-5, the J gene TRBJ1-1; D may be TRBD1 (5 bases). This CDR3 region has 12 residues. The V end lost 2 bases, the J end lost 8 bases, and 9 bases lay between the germline ends. The V gene's germline CDR1 is MNHEY and CDR2 SVGAGI. The CDR3 DNA follows: TGTGCCAGCAGTTACGGCTGGGGGGAAGCTTTCTTT. This codes for CASSYGWGEAFF.

The chain uses TRBV6-6 and TRBJ2-1; 9 nucleotides match TRBD2. This CDR3 is built from 15 residues. The J segment lost 8 bases and the V segment lost 2 bases, leaving 7 bases of the junction unmatched. Germline V lookup: CDR1 MNHNY, CDR2 SVGAGI (reference sequence). As DNA, the CDR3 is TGTGCCAGCAGTTACAGGGCGGGAGGGCCGGATGAGCAGTTCTTC. Its protein is CASSYRAGGPDEQFF.

This chain connects TRBV30 to TRBJ2-7; maybe TRBD2 (7 bases). The CDR3 consists of 12 residues. Germline CDR1 GTSNPN, CDR2 SVGIG (reference sequence). Deletions cut 8 bases from V and 2 bases from J, with 13 bases between. The CDR3 is CARGDNPYEQYF. The CDR3 DNA sequence: TGTGCCCGGGGGGACAACCCCTACGAGCAGTACTTC.

The CDR3 reads CASSPRRVDNTGELFF. The CDR3 DNA sequence: TGTGCCAGCAGCCCCCGTAGGGTGGACAACACCGGGGAGCTGTTTTTT. The rearrangement joins TRBV7-8 to TRBJ2-2; D is unclear. CDR1 is SGHVS and CDR2 is FQNEAQ in the germline V gene. V was clipped by 5 bases and J by 2 bases, with 15 bases between them. There are 16 residues in the CDR3.

The chain is built from TRBV5-5 and TRBJ2-2; D is perhaps TRBD2 (5 bases). This CDR3 comprises 15 residues. The germline CDR1 and CDR2 sequences are SGHKS and YYEKEE (reference sequence). V was cut by 3 bases and J by 1 base, with 10 bases left in between. CDR3 nucleotide sequence: TGTGCCAGCAGCTACCCCGGGGTGAACACCGGGGAGCTGTTTTTT. It is translated as CASSYPGVNTGELFF.